The clone carrying this T cell receptor (beta chain) was detected many times. cDNA was made from roughly 500 ng RNA using alpha and beta constant primers. Each of the alpha and beta chains got its own library through chain-specific third strand synthesis with indices. An approximately 23-cycle PCR with P5s and P7 primers followed a short adapter-adding first PCR. TCRdb ran MiXCR on the 5' RACE reads and lists one entry per CDR3 protein. The data contain approximately 8,500 distinct CDR3 sequences, about 5.9% of them seen just once; the ten biggest clones take up roughly 23%. The data were obtained in a study of HIV-infected patients and healthy controls. The repertoire came from unfractionated whole blood and reflected all unsorted peripheral T cells. The material was blood, obtained before antiretroviral therapy. The TCR comes from an adult with HIV infection.

The CDR3 coding sequence is TGTGCCAGCTCACCAGGAGGAGGGATCCCCAAAAACATTCAGTACTTC. Its protein is CASSPGGGIPKNIQYF. J is TRBJ2-4 and V is TRBV18, with a possible D match to TRBD2 (6 bases). Trimming took off 2 bases at V and 2 bases at J, with 13 bases between the two ends. CDR3 length: 16 residues. Germline V lookup: CDR1 KGHSH, CDR2 LQKENI. Variable domain in full (rest from reference TRBV18 and TRBJ2-4): NAGVMQNPRHLVRRRGQEARLRCSPMKGHSHVYWYRQLPEEGLKFMVYLQKENIIDESGMPKERFSAEFPKEGPSILRIQQVVRGDSAAYFCASSPGGGIPKNIQYFGAGTRLSVL.